Listed here are 3 T cell receptor beta chains from one sample, sequenced in a study of blood T cell repertoires in COVID-19 (dated by TCRdb to the early 2020s). Library generation was performed with the immunoSEQ multiplex PCR assay. In its TCRdb copy, this immuneACCESS table keeps in-frame sequences only and misses some clones. Where compared with another copy, unresolved V genes explain less than half of these, and the others have no known cause. The sample profile shows approximately 110,000 clones; around 80% of them were found once. The top ten clonotypes cover 20% to 25% of the sample. The sequenced sample consisted of peripheral blood. The receptors shown here come from an older man with active or convalescent COVID-19.

Concerning this clone: The same CDR3 arises from other DNA sequences in this sample as well. The CDR3 protein is CAISESGNGYTF. The DNA for the CDR3 is TGTGCCATCAGTGAATCAGGGAATGGCTACACCTTC. V and J are TRBV10-3 and TRBJ1-2, with D possibly being TRBD1 (5 bases). V lost 3 bases and J lost 6, with 8 bases in between. This CDR3 region has 12 residues. Germline CDR1 and CDR2: ENHRY and SYGVKD.

The genes are TRBV6-5 and TRBJ2-7, with a possible D match to TRBD2 (6 bases). The ends were cut back, 1 base at V and 3 bases at J, with 10 bases in the middle. Germline lookup yields CDR1 MNHEY and CDR2 SVGAGI. This CDR3 comprises 14 residues. DNA of the CDR3: TGTGCCAGCAGTTACTTAACCGGGGGCTACGAGCAGTACTTC. This sequence encodes CASSYLTGGYEQYF.

The CDR3 is CASSPQLGAYGYTF. The CDR3 DNA is TGTGCCAGCAGCCCCCAGCTAGGGGCCTATGGCTACACCTTC. V is TRBV11-2 and J is TRBJ1-2; maybe TRBD1 (5 bases). Trimming took 5 bases from V and 4 from J, leaving 14 bases between them. Germline CDR1 is SGHAT and CDR2 is FQNNGV. The CDR3 contains 14 residues.